This TCR beta chain derives from a study of cytomegalovirus exposure and HLA in healthy donors. PCR employed 60 Vbeta and 13 Jbeta primers. Using immunoSEQ multiplex PCR, the repertoire was profiled, and TCRdb retains in-frame clones only, with some absent. The sample includes under 150,000 clones, about two thirds of them seen just once. Trimming took off 1 base at V and 1 base at J, with 13 bases between the two ends. The CDR3 is 16 residues long. Per germline, CDR1 LNHNV and CDR2 YYDKDF (reference sequence). The genes are TRBV15 and TRBJ2-5, with D possibly being TRBD2 (6 bases). The receptor comes from a woman between 35 and 50 years old in good health and CMV-seronegative. Sequencing was performed on PBMCs. CDR3: CATSRGPAGSQETQYF. The CDR3 bases are TGTGCCACCAGCAGAGGTCCAGCGGGCAGCCAAGAGACCCAGTACTTC.